This T cell receptor beta chain derives from a study of low-dose radiotherapy and immunotherapy resistance in tumors. Study-wide background: Patients took aspirin 300 mg by mouth once daily. This continued for four cycles, starting on cycle 1 day 1.

The CDR3 loop spans 16 amino acids. Trimming cost V 5 bases and J 2 bases; bases outside gene matches: 7. CDR1 and CDR2 from the germline V gene are MNHEY and SVGEGT. cDNA synthesis used a TRAV/TRBV-specific primer set for both chains. It was with a constant-region primer and a V-primer adapter that TCRs were amplified over approximately 20 PCR cycles. TCRdb recomputed calls from the reads with MiXCR, one row per CDR3 protein. Here the sample spans tens of thousands of distinct CDR3 sequences, more than 25% being singletons. Indicated time point: before trial treatment. Low-dose radiotherapy, low-dose cyclophosphamide, aspirin, ipilimumab and nivolumab were all given to the donors.

This receptor was taken from a male donor with rectosigmoid adenocarcinoma. The input for sequencing was PBMCs, taken before treatment. The chain is built from TRBV6-2 or TRBV6-3 and TRBJ2-1, with 9 positions matching TRBD1. CDR3 sequence reads: CASSATQGATYNEQFF. CDR3 sequence (DNA): TGTGCCAGCAGTGCTACACAGGGGGCGACCTACAATGAGCAGTTCTTC.